Below are 27 T cell receptor beta chains sequenced from a single sample in a study of blood T cell repertoires in COVID-19. TCRdb's copy holds only in-frame clones and misses some; the assay was immunoSEQ multiplex PCR. The table lists 270,000 or so clones, approximately 81% of them singletons. Source material: peripheral blood. The receptor source for this set is a woman under 30 with acute or convalescent COVID-19.

This clone has only one observation. This chain links TRBV30 with TRBJ2-2, with TRBD1 matching 7 bases. The CDR3 length is 17 residues. Germline V gene lookup returns CDR1 GTSNPN and CDR2 SVGIG (reference sequence). Unmatched junction bases numbered 10, after V lost 3 bases and J lost 0 bases. CDR3 DNA sequence: TGTGCCTGGAGCCTAATAGGGGGCGCGCCGAACACCGGGGAGCTGTTTTTT. As protein: CAWSLIGGAPNTGELFF.

The V call is TRBV19, the J call TRBJ1-2, with 8 bases that match TRBD1. Germline CDR1 is LNHDA and CDR2 is SQIVND (reference sequence). The CDR3 runs 15 residues. The V segment lost 1 base and the J segment 8 bases; nucleotides outside the gene matches: 9. CDR3 residues: CASSIALGQGRGYTF. CDR3 in DNA: TGTGCCAGTAGTATAGCCCTTGGACAGGGTCGCGGCTACACCTTC.

Only a few counts were recorded for this clone. This chain links TRBV5-6 with TRBJ2-7, with 12 bases that match TRBD2. The V segment lost 4 bases and the J segment 9 bases; nucleotides outside the gene matches: 8. This CDR3 comprises 14 residues. The germline V gene has CDR1 SGHDT and CDR2 YYEEEE. The CDR3 is CASSLWTSGIVQYF. In DNA form, the CDR3 reads TGTGCCAGCAGCCTCTGGACTAGCGGGATAGTGCAGTACTTC.

The chain combines TRBV5-1 with TRBJ1-2; no definite D call. This CDR3 is 13 amino acids long. Trimming took off 4 bases at V and 7 bases at J, with 14 bases between the two ends. Germline-derived CDR1 and CDR2 are SGHRS and YFSETQ. CDR3 amino acids: CASSAGDHLGYTF. Written as DNA, the CDR3 is TGCGCCAGCAGCGCCGGGGATCATCTTGGCTACACCTTC. The entire variable domain, with the rest obtained from reference TRBV5-1 and TRBJ1-2, is as follows: KAGVTQTPRYLIKTRGQQVTLSCSPISGHRSVSWYQQTPGQGLQFLFEYFSETQRNKGNFPGRFSGRQFSNSRSEMNVSTLELGDSALYLCASSAGDHLGYTFGSGTRLTVV.

The genes are TRBV4-1 and TRBJ2-7, with D possibly TRBD2 on 6 matching bases. There are 15 residues in the CDR3. With 0 bases removed from V and 5 bases from J, the gap between germline ends came to 14 bases. Per germline, CDR1 MGHRA and CDR2 YSYEKL. The chain's CDR3 is CASSQESWGRNEQYF. CDR3 sequence (DNA): TGCGCCAGCAGCCAAGAAAGCTGGGGGAGGAACGAGCAGTACTTC.

The V gene is TRBV6-5, the J gene TRBJ2-2; 7 bases fit TRBD1. The CDR3 loop spans 16 amino acids. V lost 2 bases, J lost 3 bases, and 6 bases stayed unmatched. The germline V gene has CDR1 MNHEY and CDR2 SVGAGI. The CDR3 DNA follows: TGTGCCAGCAGTTACGAGGGGGCGTTTTACACCGGGGAGCTGTTTTTT. It yields the protein CASSYEGAFYTGELFF.

The chain employs TRBV12-3 or TRBV12-4 and TRBJ1-1; 8 nucleotides agree with TRBD1. This CDR3 has 13 amino acids. Trimming removed 6 bases from V and 5 bases from J; junction bases left unmatched: 5. DNA for the CDR3: TGTGCCAGCAGACTTACAGGGGGAACTGAAGCTTTCTTT. Translating gives CASRLTGGTEAFF.

This chain connects TRBV6-5 to TRBJ2-1, with 7 bases aligning to TRBD2. V lost 5 bases to trimming and J lost 4 bases; unmatched junction nucleotides: 8. Germline CDR1 and CDR2: MNHEY and SVGAGI. The CDR3 covers 15 residues. The chain's CDR3 is CASSPTSAIYNEQFF. The CDR3 coding sequence is TGTGCCAGCAGTCCTACTAGCGCCATATACAATGAGCAGTTCTTC.

The chain employs TRBV18 and TRBJ1-1, with D perhaps matching TRBD1 (5 bases). The CDR3 covers 15 residues. Trimming removed 6 bases from V and 1 base from J, with 15 bases in between. Per germline, CDR1 KGHSH and CDR2 LQKENI. CDR3 in amino acids: CASSHSERGNTEAFF. CDR3 nucleotides: TGTGCCAGCTCGCACAGCGAAAGGGGGAACACTGAAGCTTTCTTT. Based on the CDR3 plus reference TRBV18 and TRBJ1-1, the full variable domain is NAGVMQNPRHLVRRRGQEARLRCSPMKGHSHVYWYRQLPEEGLKFMVYLQKENIIDESGMPKERFSAEFPKEGPSILRIQQVVRGDSAAYFCASSHSERGNTEAFFGQGTRLTVV.

The chain is built from TRBV7-2 and TRBJ2-7, with 13 bases that match TRBD2. The germline CDR1 and CDR2 sequences are SGHTA and FQGNSA. The CDR3 is 15 residues long. V shed 5 bases and J 5 bases; nucleotides not matched to a gene: 6. The CDR3 DNA sequence: TGTGCCAGCAGCCAAACCGGGACTAGCGGGAACGAGCAGTACTTC. Its protein product is CASSQTGTSGNEQYF.

This clone was picked up a small number of times. The chain joins TRBV21-1 to TRBJ2-5; the table's D call of TRBD1 was not tested on the DNA. TRBV21-1 is an annotated pseudogene. The CDR3 sequence is 15 residues long. CDR3 loop: CASSNPPDRATTQYF. The DNA for the CDR3 is TGTGCCAGCAGCAATCCTCCTGACAGGGCAACGACCCAGTACTTC.

The genes are TRBV28 and TRBJ1-5; the D gene is possibly TRBD1 (6 bases). V lost 7 bases, J lost 1 base, and 11 bases lay in between. CDR1 and CDR2 from the germline V gene are MDHEN and SYDVKM. The CDR3 contains 14 residues. The CDR3 here is CASKGGTSNQPQHF. In DNA, the CDR3 is TGTGCCAGCAAAGGGGGAACGAGCAATCAGCCCCAGCATTTT. Full variable domain (missing parts from reference TRBV28 and TRBJ1-5): DVKVTQSSRYLVKRTGEKVFLECVQDMDHENMFWYRQDPGLGLRLIYFSYDVKMKEKGDIPEGYSVSREKKERFSLILESASTNQTSMYLCASKGGTSNQPQHFGDGTRLSIL.

This chain connects TRBV6-2 or TRBV6-3 to TRBJ2-2; D is ambiguous. From germline, CDR1 is MNHEY and CDR2 SVGEGT. Trimming took off 2 bases at V and 10 bases at J, with 8 bases between the two ends. The CDR3 runs 12 residues. This CDR3 is CASSYTSEELFF. CDR3 DNA: TGTGCCAGCAGTTACACGAGTGAGGAGCTGTTTTTT.

V gene TRBV13 combines with J gene TRBJ2-7; perhaps TRBD1 as D (6 bases). The germline V gene encodes CDR1 PRHDT and CDR2 FYEKMQ (reference sequence). The V and J ends lost 1 base and 3 bases respectively, with 10 bases between them. This CDR3 region has 14 residues. For the CDR3, the DNA is TGTGCCAGCAGCTTAGAGGGCAGGGGCTACGAGCAGTACTTC. It encodes CASSLEGRGYEQYF.

The chain uses TRBV11-3 and TRBJ2-2; D remains ambiguous. Trimming took off 1 base at V and 4 bases at J, with 7 bases between the two ends. This CDR3 is 14 amino acids long. Germline V gene lookup returns CDR1 SGHNT and CDR2 YENEEA. DNA for the CDR3: TGTGCCAGCAGCTTAGTGCACGGCACCGGGGAGCTGTTTTTT. Amino acid sequence: CASSLVHGTGELFF.

V usage is TRBV27 and J usage is TRBJ1-4, with 10 bases that match TRBD1. The V gene end was trimmed by 5 bases and the J gene end by 4 bases; junction bases not matched to a gene: 7. The CDR3 has 16 amino acids. Germline V gene sequence: CDR1 MNHEY, CDR2 SMNVEV (reference sequence). Here the CDR3 reads CASSTRQGAINEKLFF. The CDR3 DNA reads as TGTGCCAGCAGTACCCGACAGGGGGCTATTAATGAAAAACTGTTTTTT.

This rearrangement joins TRBV11-2 to TRBJ2-4; D may be TRBD2 (5 bases). The CDR3 has 15 residues. Looked up from germline, CDR1 is SGHAT and CDR2 is FQNNGV. The V end was cut by 4 bases, the J end by 8 bases, with 18 bases between. DNA for the CDR3: TGTGCCAGCAGCTCTGCTGACTGGAGGAGGTACATTCAGTACTTC. It codes for CASSSADWRRYIQYF.

CDR3 in amino acids: CASSDYPGRSNNEQFF. CDR3 DNA: TGTGCCAGCAGCGATTACCCAGGGAGGTCGAATAATGAGCAGTTCTTC. V is TRBV28 and J is TRBJ2-1; D possibly corresponds to TRBD2 (6 bases). The V and J ends lost 6 bases and 7 bases respectively, with 22 bases between them. Germline V gene data show CDR1 as MDHEN and CDR2 as SYDVKM. The CDR3 sequence is 16 residues long.

The chain is built from TRBV11-2 and TRBJ2-7, with 11 bases that match TRBD2. V shed 5 bases and J 7 bases; nucleotides not matched to a gene: 10. The germline V gene encodes CDR1 SGHAT and CDR2 FQNNGV. This CDR3 comprises 15 residues. The CDR3 protein is CASSIRLAGLREQYF. CDR3 in DNA: TGTGCCAGCAGCATTCGACTAGCGGGATTGAGAGAGCAGTACTTC.

The table lists this clone with a few counts. The V gene is TRBV29-1, the J gene TRBJ2-7; 7 bases line up with TRBD2. The CDR3 is 14 residues long. Germline-derived CDR1 and CDR2 are SQVTM and ANQGSEA. The J segment lost 2 bases and the V segment lost 7 bases, leaving 11 bases of the junction unmatched. The CDR3 sequence: CSAGEGAGPYEQYF. CDR3 DNA: TGCAGCGCGGGGGAGGGAGCAGGACCCTACGAGCAGTACTTC.

This clone was observed a single time. V and J are TRBV5-6 and TRBJ1-1; no clear D gene. The CDR3 loop spans 12 amino acids. Germline V gene lookup returns CDR1 SGHDT and CDR2 YYEEEE. Trimming took off 3 bases at V and 4 bases at J, with 7 bases between the two ends. DNA of the CDR3: TGTGCCAGCAGCTGGGAGACCACTGAAGCTTTCTTT. Protein product: CASSWETTEAFF.

This sequence joins TRBV4-3 and TRBJ1-2; maybe TRBD1 (6 bases). Germline V gives CDR1 LGHNA, CDR2 YSLEER. The CDR3 totals 14 residues. V lost 0 bases and J lost 3, with 8 bases in between. DNA of the CDR3: TGCGCCAGCAGCCAAGACAGGGGCGACTATGGCTACACCTTC. Its protein product is CASSQDRGDYGYTF.

The V call is TRBV28, the J call TRBJ1-4; perhaps TRBD1 as D (6 bases). The germline V gene encodes CDR1 MDHEN and CDR2 SYDVKM. This CDR3 comprises 16 residues. Trimming shortened V by 2 bases and J by 8 bases, and 18 bases separated the two germline ends. Here the CDR3 reads CASSLPGEGLREKLFF. Written as DNA, the CDR3 is TGTGCCAGCAGTTTACCAGGGGAGGGGTTACGGGAAAAACTGTTTTTT. Filled out from reference TRBV28 and TRBJ1-4, the complete variable domain reads DVKVTQSSRYLVKRTGEKVFLECVQDMDHENMFWYRQDPGLGLRLIYFSYDVKMKEKGDIPEGYSVSREKKERFSLILESASTNQTSMYLCASSLPGEGLREKLFFGSGTQLSVL.

The chain employs TRBV13 and TRBJ2-7, with 7 positions matching TRBD1. Germline V gives CDR1 PRHDT, CDR2 FYEKMQ (reference sequence). This CDR3 contains 13 residues. The J segment lost 1 base and the V segment lost 3 bases, leaving 0 bases of the junction unmatched. The CDR3 loop is CASSLGQSYEQYF. The CDR3 bases are TGTGCCAGCAGCTTGGGACAGTCCTACGAGCAGTACTTC.

The chain recombines TRBV6-1 with TRBJ1-4, with TRBD1 identical over 8 bases. V gave up 3 bases and J gave up 10 bases; unmatched junction bases: 13. The CDR3 loop spans 16 amino acids. CDR1 and CDR2 from the germline V gene are MNHNS and SASEGT. DNA of the CDR3: TGTGCCAGCAGTGATCCCCCGGGACAGGCTATGGGAAAACTGTTTTTT. Translating it yields CASSDPPGQAMGKLFF.

The chain uses TRBV7-6 and TRBJ2-7, with 7 bases that match TRBD2. CDR3 length: 17 amino acids. V trimming: 1 base; J trimming: 5 bases; junction bases outside the gene matches: 14. Germline V CDR1 and CDR2: SGHVS, FNYEAQ. CDR3 sequence (DNA): TGTGCCAGCAGCTTAGTTTCCGTCGGGACTATCGGTGACGAGCAGTACTTC. Protein: CASSLVSVGTIGDEQYF.

The chain links TRBV14 to TRBJ1-4; tentatively, D is TRBD1 (5 bases). The CDR3 length is 15 residues. V dropped 2 bases and J dropped 3 bases, with 10 bases sitting between them. Germline assignment: CDR1 SGHDN and CDR2 FVKESK. CDR3 DNA: TGTGCCAGCAGCCAAATCGAGACAGCTAATGAAAAACTGTTTTTT. This translates into CASSQIETANEKLFF.